This T cell receptor beta chain comes out of a study of early T cells in non-severe SARS-CoV-2 infection. The study's findings and limits: VDJdb-based matching was biased toward anti-spike CD8 responses and missed private and CD4 specificities.

In regard to this clonotype: Its target is not known.

V was pared by 0 bases and J by 4 bases, with 9 bases between. CDR1 SEHNR and CDR2 FQNEAQ come from the germline V gene (reference sequence). The CDR3 runs to 14 residues. Unique molecular identifiers were attached to individual cDNA molecules. TCRdb ran MiXCR on the 5' RACE reads and lists one entry per CDR3 protein. The data hold fewer than 100,000 distinct CDR3 sequences, with approximately 6% observed a single time. The J gene is TRBJ1-1, the V gene TRBV7-9; no reliable D call. Sequences were obtained from whole blood. This sequence was found in an adult who was a healthcare worker with PCR-confirmed SARS-CoV-2 infection or an uninfected control (not recorded which). The CDR3 DNA sequence: TGTGCCAGCAGCTTAGCCGTTACGGGCACTGAAGCTTTCTTT. Its translation: CASSLAVTGTEAFF.